This section outlines one T cell receptor beta chain sequence together with its context. The same CDR3 is also encoded by other DNA sequences in this sample. The sample comes from a study of blood T cell repertoires in COVID-19. The assay was immunoSEQ multiplex PCR, and TCRdb's table has in-frame clones only and misses some. The sample lists 250,000 or so clones; 80% to 85% were seen once. Losses at the gene ends were 5 bases for V and 5 bases for J; bases not matched to a gene: 6. The V gene's germline CDR1 is MDHEN and CDR2 SYDVKM. The CDR3 has 14 residues. Ages ranged from about 18 to 89 years, with residence in around 24 US areas.

The receptor was isolated from a man aged 50 to 60 who had recovered from COVID-19. The rearrangement links TRBV28 to TRBJ2-5; TRBD1 matches 9 bases. Input material: PBMCs or T cells enriched from blood (not recorded which). The CDR3 sequence: CASSPGTGRETQYF. Written as DNA, the CDR3 is TGTGCCAGCAGTCCTGGGACAGGGAGGGAGACCCAGTACTTC. Variable domain in full (rest from reference TRBV28 and TRBJ2-5): DVKVTQSSRYLVKRTGEKVFLECVQDMDHENMFWYRQDPGLGLRLIYFSYDVKMKEKGDIPEGYSVSREKKERFSLILESASTNQTSMYLCASSPGTGRETQYFGPGTRLLVL.